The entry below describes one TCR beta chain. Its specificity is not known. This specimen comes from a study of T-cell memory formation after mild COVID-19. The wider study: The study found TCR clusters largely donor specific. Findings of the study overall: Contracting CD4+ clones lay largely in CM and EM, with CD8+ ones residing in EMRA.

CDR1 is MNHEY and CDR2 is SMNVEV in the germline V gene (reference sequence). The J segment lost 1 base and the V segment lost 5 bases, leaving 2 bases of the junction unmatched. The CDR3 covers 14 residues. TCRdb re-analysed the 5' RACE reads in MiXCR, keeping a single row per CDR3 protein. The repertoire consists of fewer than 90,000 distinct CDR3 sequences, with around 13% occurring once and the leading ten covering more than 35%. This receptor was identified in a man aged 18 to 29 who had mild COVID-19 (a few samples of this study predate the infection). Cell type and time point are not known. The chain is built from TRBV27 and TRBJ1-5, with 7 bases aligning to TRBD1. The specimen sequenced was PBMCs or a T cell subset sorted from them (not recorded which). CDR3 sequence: CASSRQGSNQPQHF. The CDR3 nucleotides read TGTGCCAGCAGTCGACAGGGAAGCAATCAGCCCCAGCATTTT.